Each of the 21 T cell receptor beta chains below was sequenced from the same sample in a study of T cell responses to AZD1222 COVID-19 vaccine (dated by TCRdb to the early 2020s). Receptor libraries were prepared by the immunoSEQ multiplex PCR assay. TCRdb carries this immuneACCESS record with in-frame sequences only. Its versions omit some clonotypes, under half of them owing to an unresolved V gene in the studies checked, with the rest unexplained. For this sample there are some 120,000 clones; approximately 92% appear just once. The top ten clonotypes cover 4.2% of the sample. This sample's time point label indicates: about 28 days (+/-7) after the second vaccine dose. This specimen's treatment or condition label, interpreted: meningococcal conjugate vaccine given as trial control. Material: peripheral blood, obtained 28 days after the second dose of the MenACWY control vaccine. The receptors originated from an adult who received the MenACWY meningococcal vaccine as a control.

CDR3 coding DNA: TGTGCCAGCAGTTACTTAGGGCCAGGGACCGGGGAGCTGTTTTTT. Translated: CASSYLGPGTGELFF. This chain connects TRBV6-2 or TRBV6-3 to TRBJ2-2; D possibly corresponds to TRBD1 (5 bases). CDR1 MNHEY and CDR2 SVGEGT come from the germline V gene. The ends were cut back, 1 base at V and 5 bases at J, with 11 bases in the middle. CDR3 length: 15 residues.

This clone has only one observation. The genes are TRBV7-9 and TRBJ2-3, with 14 positions matching TRBD2. CDR1 is SEHNR, CDR2 FQNEAQ, per germline (reference sequence). CDR3 length equals 18 residues. V trimming: 5 bases; J trimming: 2 bases; junction bases outside the gene matches: 9. The CDR3 DNA follows: TGTGCCAGCAGCCCACCTGGACTAGCGGGGGGCCCCACAGATACGCAGTATTTT. It encodes CASSPPGLAGGPTDTQYF.

J is TRBJ1-5 and V is TRBV14; TRBD1 aligns across 7 bases. Unmatched junction bases numbered 4, after V lost 4 bases and J lost 4 bases. The CDR3 consists of 14 residues. Per germline, CDR1 SGHDN and CDR2 FVKESK. The CDR3 nucleotides are TGTGCCAGCAGCCGCAGGGGGTCTAATCAGCCCCAGCATTTT. Protein sequence: CASSRRGSNQPQHF.

The rearrangement uses TRBV6-1 and TRBJ1-2; no firm D call. This CDR3 is 13 amino acids long. Trimming removed 2 bases from V and 4 bases from J, with 8 bases in between. Germline CDR1 MNHNS, CDR2 SASEGT. The CDR3 loop is CASSEKTFYGYTF. CDR3 DNA sequence: TGTGCCAGCAGTGAAAAAACGTTCTATGGCTACACCTTC.

The J gene is TRBJ1-5, the V gene TRBV30, with unresolved D. Germline V gives CDR1 GTSNPN, CDR2 SVGIG (reference sequence). The CDR3 has 12 amino acids. Trimming pared 5 bases from V and 7 bases from J, leaving 12 bases between. The CDR3 bases are TGTGCCTGGGGGAGGTCCGGGCAGCCCCAGCATTTT. It translates to CAWGRSGQPQHF.

This clone was seen a single time. This chain joins TRBV15 and TRBJ1-3; no firm D call. There are 14 residues in the CDR3. The V end lost 3 bases, the J end lost 4 bases, and 10 bases lay between the germline ends. Germline V CDR1 and CDR2: LNHNV, YYDKDF (reference sequence). The CDR3 DNA follows: TGTGCCACCAGCAGCGGACCTGCAGGAAACACCATATATTTT. Translation gives CATSSGPAGNTIYF.

V is TRBV14 and J is TRBJ1-4, with a weak D call TRBD1 (5 bases). The CDR3 totals 14 residues. The V end lost 4 bases, the J end lost 1 base, and 7 bases lay between the germline ends. Germline V CDR1 and CDR2: SGHDN, FVKESK. CDR3 sequence reads: CASSPGLTNEKLFF. Written as DNA, the CDR3 is TGTGCCAGCAGCCCAGGGTTAACTAATGAAAAACTGTTTTTT.

The V and J genes are TRBV2 and TRBJ1-4; a possible D gene is TRBD1 (6 bases). The V end lost 7 bases, the J end lost 3 bases, and 15 bases lay between the germline ends. There are 15 residues in the CDR3. Looked up from germline, CDR1 is SNHLY and CDR2 is FYNNEI. The CDR3 loop is CASIVGGSSNEKLFF. CDR3 bases: TGTGCCAGCATCGTCGGGGGCAGCTCTAATGAAAAACTGTTTTTT.

The chain uses TRBV7-7 and TRBJ2-5; D gene uncertain. The V end lost 4 bases, the J end lost 0 bases, and 12 bases lay between the germline ends. Germline V gene data show CDR1 as SSHAT and CDR2 as FNYEAQ (reference sequence). The CDR3 spans 15 residues. CDR3: CASSSRTEYQETQYF. The CDR3 nucleotides read TGTGCCAGCAGCTCCAGGACGGAGTACCAAGAGACCCAGTACTTC.

This clone appeared a single time. The V call is TRBV4-2, the J call TRBJ1-2; a possible D gene is TRBD1 (6 bases). This CDR3 has 15 residues. V was shortened by 6 bases and J by 3 bases, with 17 bases between the two germline ends. Per germline, CDR1 LGHNA and CDR2 YNFKEQ. The CDR3 DNA reads TGTGCCAGCAGGGCGGGGGGGGCGTATGACTATGGCTACACCTTC. This codes for CASRAGGAYDYGYTF.

The chain joins TRBV5-4 to TRBJ2-7; D is unclear. The CDR3 contains 17 residues. The V gene's germline CDR1 is SGHNT and CDR2 YYREEE (reference sequence). V was trimmed by 3 bases and J by 4 bases, leaving 23 bases between them. The CDR3 nucleotides read TGTGCCAGCAGCTCGGGTGGTGGCCGCCGAAGTGTATACGAGCAGTACGTC. Protein sequence: CASSSGGGRRSVYEQYV.

The chain links TRBV24-1 to TRBJ2-7; the match to TRBD2 covers 13 bases. Trimming cost V 7 bases and J 2 bases; bases outside gene matches: 10. The germline gives CDR1 KGHDR, CDR2 SFDVKD. This CDR3 has 17 residues. CDR3 nucleotides: TGTGCCACCAGGGCACCTCGGACTAGCGGGAGCCCCTACGAGCAGTACTTC. Protein sequence: CATRAPRTSGSPYEQYF.

The CDR3 coding sequence is TGTGCCAGCAGCCCTCGAGGCGGGGGGTTCCATCAAGAGACCCAGTACTTC. It is translated as CASSPRGGGFHQETQYF. This sequence joins TRBV7-9 and TRBJ2-5; 8 bases are shared with TRBD2. Germline values: CDR1 SEHNR, CDR2 FQNEAQ (reference sequence). This CDR3 is 17 amino acids long. V was clipped by 5 bases and J by 2 bases; unmatched bases: 13.

This clone appeared once. The V and J genes are TRBV28 and TRBJ1-2; D possibly corresponds to TRBD1 (6 bases). Germline CDR1 is MDHEN and CDR2 is SYDVKM. The length of the CDR3 is 15 residues. Trimming removed 6 bases from V and 5 bases from J, with 19 bases in between. This CDR3 is CASSPSDRLLYGYTF. CDR3 bases: TGTGCCAGCAGCCCTTCGGACAGACTGTTATATGGCTACACCTTC.

The chain couples TRBV6-2 or TRBV6-3 to TRBJ2-7; D is ambiguous. Germline V gene sequence: CDR1 MNHEY, CDR2 SVGEGT. The V end lost 0 bases, the J end lost 10 bases, and 13 bases lay between the germline ends. CDR3 length equals 13 residues. CDR3 protein: CASSYSMSDLQYV. CDR3 nucleotide sequence: TGTGCCAGCAGTTACTCGATGTCGGACCTACAGTACGTC.

The J gene is TRBJ1-1, the V gene TRBV12-5; 9 bases are a match to TRBD1. CDR1 is LGHNT and CDR2 is FRNRAP in the germline V gene. Trimming at V came to 1 base and at J to 5 bases, leaving 2 bases not matched to a gene. The CDR3 has 14 amino acids. Here the CDR3 DNA reads TGTGCTAGTGGTTTGGGACAGGGGGGGACTGAAGCTTTCTTT. It translates to CASGLGQGGTEAFF.

The CDR3 is CASSNSGRADNEQFF. The CDR3 bases are TGTGCCAGCAGCAATAGCGGGAGGGCTGACAATGAGCAGTTCTTC. The J gene is TRBJ2-1, the V gene TRBV7-9, with 11 bases fitting TRBD2. V gave up 5 bases and J gave up 5 bases; unmatched junction bases: 5. From germline, CDR1 is SEHNR and CDR2 FQNEAQ (reference sequence). The CDR3 runs to 15 residues.

The chain joins TRBV11-2 to TRBJ2-3; 8 bases agree with TRBD1. Germline CDR1 SGHAT, CDR2 FQNNGV. The CDR3 runs to 15 residues. The V gene end was trimmed by 0 bases and the J gene end by 5 bases; junction bases not matched to a gene: 4. CDR3 residues: CASSLEDRVLDTQYF. CDR3 nucleotides: TGTGCCAGCAGCTTAGAGGACAGGGTTTTAGATACGCAGTATTTT.

V is TRBV27 and J is TRBJ2-1; 7 bases align to TRBD1. CDR3 length: 16 residues. V lost 4 bases, J lost 5 bases, and 11 bases stayed unmatched. Germline CDR1 is MNHEY and CDR2 is SMNVEV (reference sequence). CDR3 protein: CASSSRQGLVHNEQFF. The CDR3 region has the DNA TGTGCCAGCAGTTCCCGACAGGGATTAGTCCACAATGAGCAGTTCTTC.

The gene calls are TRBV5-1 and TRBJ2-3; maybe TRBD2 (5 bases). The germline CDR1 and CDR2 sequences are SGHRS and YFSETQ. The CDR3 sequence is 15 residues long. The V and J ends lost 2 bases and 4 bases respectively, with 14 bases between them. The CDR3 loop is CASSFEAGRADTQYF. CDR3 nucleotide sequence: TGCGCCAGCAGCTTCGAGGCGGGCCGGGCAGATACGCAGTATTTT.

The chain is built from TRBV27 and TRBJ2-2; 7 positions agree with TRBD2. Germline V gene lookup returns CDR1 MNHEY and CDR2 SMNVEV (reference sequence). The ends lost 6 bases at V and 5 bases at J; junction bases unmatched: 9. This CDR3 spans 15 amino acids. DNA for the CDR3: TGTGCCAGCAGCCTCCTCTGGGGAGGGACCGGGGAGCTGTTTTTT. Amino acid sequence: CASSLLWGGTGELFF.